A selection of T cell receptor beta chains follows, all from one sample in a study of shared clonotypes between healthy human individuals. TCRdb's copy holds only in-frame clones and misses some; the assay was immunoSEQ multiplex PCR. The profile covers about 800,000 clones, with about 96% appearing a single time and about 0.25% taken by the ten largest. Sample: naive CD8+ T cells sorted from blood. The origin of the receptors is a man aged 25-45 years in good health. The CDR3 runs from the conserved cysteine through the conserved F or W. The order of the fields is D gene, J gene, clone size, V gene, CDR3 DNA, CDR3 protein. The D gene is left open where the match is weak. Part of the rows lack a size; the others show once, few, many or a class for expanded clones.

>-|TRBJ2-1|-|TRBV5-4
TGTGCCAGCAGCTCACGTGCCGGGGCCTCCGGGGCCTACAATGAGCAGTTCTTC
CASSSRAGASGAYNEQFF
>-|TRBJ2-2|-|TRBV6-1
TGTGCCAGCACCCACATGACGGACGCTACCGGGGAGCTGTTTTTT
CASTHMTDATGELFF
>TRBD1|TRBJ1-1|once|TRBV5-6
TGTGCCAGCAGCTTGGTGGGGACAGGGAGAGACACTGAAGCTTTCTTT
CASSLVGTGRDTEAFF
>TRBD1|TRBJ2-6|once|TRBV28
TGTGCCAGCAGACCCGGGACAGGGGGATCTGGGGCCAACGTCCTGACTTTC
CASRPGTGGSGANVLTF
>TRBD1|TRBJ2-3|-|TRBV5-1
TGCGCCAGCAGCCCGTGGGACAGGGGCACAGATACGCAGTATTTT
CASSPWDRGTDTQYF
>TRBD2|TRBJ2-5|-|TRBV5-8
TGTGCCAGCAGCTATGGGACTAGCGGCCAAGAGACCCAGTACTTC
CASSYGTSGQETQYF
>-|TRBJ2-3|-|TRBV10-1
TGCGCCGGTGAAACAGATACGCAGTATTTT
CAGETDTQYF
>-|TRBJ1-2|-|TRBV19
TGTGCCAGTAGTAGCGGGACTTTCGGCTACACCTTC
CASSSGTFGYTF
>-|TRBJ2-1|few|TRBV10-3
TGTGCCATCAGTGATTCCGGCGGGGCCTACAATGAGCAGTTCTTC
CAISDSGGAYNEQFF
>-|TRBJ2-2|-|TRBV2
TGTGCCATCCCTCACAGGGAATCAGGCACCGGGGAGCTGTTTTTT
CAIPHRESGTGELFF
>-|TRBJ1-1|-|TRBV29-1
TGCAGCGTGAGAGCAAACACTGAAGCTTTCTTT
CSVRANTEAFF
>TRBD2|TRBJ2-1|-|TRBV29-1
TGCAGCGTTGACGGTAGCGGGATAGAGTTAGATGAGCAGTTCTTC
CSVDGSGIELDEQFF
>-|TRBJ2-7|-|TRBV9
TGTGCCAGCAGCGTAGGTGGCGAGCAGTACTTC
CASSVGGEQYF
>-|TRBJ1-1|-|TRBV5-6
TGTGCCAGCAGCTTGGTAGGGGGTGGAACTGAAGCTTTCTTT
CASSLVGGGTEAFF
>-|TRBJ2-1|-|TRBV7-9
TGTGCCAGCAGCTTTAGGGACCACTCCTACAATGAGCAGTTCTTC
CASSFRDHSYNEQFF
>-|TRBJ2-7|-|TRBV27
TGTGCCAGCAGTTTAAAGGGCCCGCACAGCTCCTACGAGCAGTACTTC
CASSLKGPHSSYEQYF